This entry is about one T cell receptor (beta chain). Those who donated were healthy HIV-negative adults, with no recent acute infections or vaccinations reported. This entry belongs to a study of shared clonotypes between healthy human individuals. As for the study in general: Participating donors consisted of a couple of women and three men aged 18 to 49.

This CDR3 region has 11 residues. Germline CDR1 and CDR2: SGHAT and FQDESV (reference sequence). V dropped 5 bases and J dropped 13 bases, with 11 bases sitting between them. Assay: immunoSEQ multiplex PCR; the TCRdb copy retains only in-frame clones and omits some. The sample includes about 2.4 million clones, approximately 93% seen only once; the top ten take about 0.39%. What was sequenced was naive CD4+ T cells from PBMCs. Subset given: CD45RA+ positively selected. The receptor was isolated from a young man in good health. Some clones in this sample may be carry-over from other donors' samples. V and J are TRBV11-1 and TRBJ1-4, with D uncertain. The chain's CDR3 is CASSHRERLFF. CDR3 sequence (DNA): TGTGCCAGCAGCCACCGGGAGAGACTGTTTTTT. Full variable domain (remainder filled in from reference TRBV11-1 and TRBJ1-4): EAEVAQSPRYKITEKSQAVAFWCDPISGHATLYWYRQILGQGPELLVQFQDESVVDDSQLPKDRFSAERLKGVDSTLKIQPAELGDSAMYLCASSHRERLFFGSGTQLSVL.